This TCR beta chain comes out of a study of CD8 T cells in Susac syndrome. High-throughput TCR beta sequencing covered peripheral CD8+ and CD4+ T cells. Susac syndrome patients met recently defined diagnostic criteria for definite or probable disease. This CDR3 has 14 amino acids. V lost 6 bases and J lost 6, with 16 bases in between. Reverse transcription used 0.5 to 1 ug RNA and random hexamers. MiXCR was run by TCRdb on the immunoSEQ multiplex PCR reads, yielding one entry per CDR3 protein. The sample records under 300,000 distinct CDR3 sequences, 90% to 96% being singletons. This sequence originates from a human donor with Susac syndrome. V is TRBV12-3 or TRBV12-4 and J is TRBJ2-3; perhaps TRBD2 as D (5 bases). The sample was CD4+ T cells from PBMCs. The CDR3 sequence is CASSRLRELDTQYF. CDR3 in DNA: TGTGCCAGCAGCAGACTTAGGGAGCTTGATACGCAGTATTTT.